This TCR beta chain was profiled in a study of T cell responses to AZD1222 COVID-19 vaccine. Across the study: Analysis merged second doses at about 4 or about 12 weeks. Study findings and constraints: Seropositivity was recorded at baseline in only six AZD1222 recipients.

About this clone itself: Its antigen is undetermined.

Repertoires were generated with immunoSEQ multiplex PCR, while TCRdb's copy carries only in-frame clones and drops some. The table lists about 84,000 clones, roughly nine tenths of them singletons. The source is an adult in good health. Sequences were derived from peripheral blood, sampled on day 0 of AZD1222 vaccination.

CDR3 residues: CASSLSRDIRTGELFF. The DNA of the CDR3 is TGTGCCAGCAGCTTATCCCGGGACATAAGAACCGGGGAGCTGTTTTTT. J is TRBJ2-2 and V is TRBV7-9, with a weak D call TRBD1 (6 bases). The ends were cut back, 2 bases at V and 5 bases at J, with 15 bases in the middle. Germline V gene lookup returns CDR1 SEHNR and CDR2 FQNEAQ (reference sequence). There are 16 residues in the CDR3.